What follows are 9 T cell receptor beta chains derived from one specimen sequenced in a study of neoadjuvant anti-PD-1 for oral cavity cancer. The repertoire was sequenced with immunoSEQ multiplex PCR; TCRdb's copy has only in-frame clones and lacks some. The sample lists about 6,600 clones, approximately 46% occurring once. The sample in question was tumor tissue, obtained before nivolumab (anti-PD-1) treatment. All receptors come from a person aged 35-79 years with oral cavity squamous cell carcinoma.

The chain uses TRBV6-1 and TRBJ2-4; 8 bases match TRBD1. Germline V gene lookup returns CDR1 MNHNS and CDR2 SASEGT. Trimming removed 2 bases from V and 1 base from J; junction bases left unmatched: 7. There are 17 residues in the CDR3. As DNA, the CDR3 is TGTGCCAGCAGTGAATTCGGGACAGGAGGGGCCAAAAACATTCAGTACTTC. This gives the protein CASSEFGTGGAKNIQYF.

This clone appeared a single time. The chain carries TRBV18 and TRBJ2-3; D tentatively fits TRBD1 or TRBD2 (5 bases each). Germline lookup yields CDR1 KGHSH and CDR2 LQKENI. The V gene lost 2 bases and the J gene lost 0 bases, with 12 bases spanning the gap. The CDR3 sequence is 16 residues long. The CDR3 loop is CASSPVEGSSTDTQYF. The CDR3 coding sequence is TGTGCCAGCTCACCAGTCGAGGGGTCTAGCACAGATACGCAGTATTTT.

The CDR3 DNA is TGTGCCAGCAGTCGGAAAGGACGGCCCTATAATTCACCCCTCCACTTT. Amino acids: CASSRKGRPYNSPLHF. The chain has TRBV28 and TRBJ1-6; D uncertain. The CDR3 totals 16 residues. Germline CDR1 and CDR2: MDHEN and SYDVKM. The V and J ends lost 5 bases and 2 bases respectively, with 13 bases between them.

The chain has TRBV10-3 and TRBJ2-5, with D perhaps matching TRBD2 (5 bases). This CDR3 is built from 13 residues. Trimming shortened V by 5 bases and J by 5 bases, and 12 bases separated the two germline ends. Germline lookup yields CDR1 ENHRY and CDR2 SYGVKD. The CDR3 bases are TGTGCCATCAGTCCCGAAGGCGGGGAGACCCAGTACTTC. It encodes CAISPEGGETQYF.

This chain connects TRBV2 to TRBJ1-6, with 11 bases matching TRBD1. The junction had 9 bases not matched to a gene; V was cut back by 6 bases and J by 14 bases. The germline CDR1 and CDR2 sequences are SNHLY and FYNNEI. The CDR3 length is 14 residues. The CDR3 sequence: CASRGQGDVRALHF. The CDR3 DNA sequence: TGTGCCAGCAGGGGACAGGGGGACGTTAGGGCCCTCCACTTT.

The genes are TRBV29-1 and TRBJ1-2; a weak D match, TRBD1 (6 bases). V lost 4 bases, J lost 2 bases, and 8 bases lay in between. The CDR3 runs 12 residues. Germline CDR1 is SQVTM and CDR2 is ANQGSEA. DNA for the CDR3: TGCAGCGTTGGCGACAGGAACTATGGCTACACCTTC. Translation gives CSVGDRNYGYTF.

Only a few counts were recorded for this clone. This chain uses TRBV5-1 with TRBJ1-5, with D hard to call. Trimming shortened V by 0 bases and J by 7 bases, and 11 bases separated the two germline ends. Germline V CDR1 and CDR2: SGHRS, YFSETQ. The CDR3 contains 14 residues. The CDR3 DNA follows: TGCGCCAGCAGCTTGGAAGGAGGAGGCCAGCCCCAGCATTTT. Its protein product is CASSLEGGGQPQHF. Looking up the rest from reference TRBV5-1 and TRBJ1-5 gives the full variable domain: KAGVTQTPRYLIKTRGQQVTLSCSPISGHRSVSWYQQTPGQGLQFLFEYFSETQRNKGNFPGRFSGRQFSNSRSEMNVSTLELGDSALYLCASSLEGGGQPQHFGDGTRLSIL.

The rearrangement links TRBV4-3 to TRBJ2-6; TRBD1 agrees at 10 bases. Germline V gene lookup returns CDR1 LGHNA and CDR2 YSLEER. This CDR3 has 18 amino acids. The junction had 7 bases not matched to a gene; V was cut back by 3 bases and J by 2 bases. The CDR3: CASSHLGQGVAGANVLTF. The CDR3 DNA reads TGCGCCAGCAGCCACTTAGGACAGGGGGTTGCTGGGGCCAACGTCCTGACTTTC.

The V call is TRBV5-1, the J call TRBJ2-3, with D uncertain. With 1 base removed from V and 3 bases from J, the gap between germline ends came to 15 bases. Germline V gene data show CDR1 as SGHRS and CDR2 as YFSETQ. CDR3 size: 16 residues. The CDR3 reads CASSLTGRIETDTQYF. In nucleotides, the CDR3 is TGCGCCAGCAGCTTGACTGGACGCATTGAAACAGATACGCAGTATTTT.